A single sample is the source of the 9 T cell receptor beta chains below, sequenced in a study of cytomegalovirus exposure and HLA in healthy donors. Primers for the PCR totalled 60 Vbeta and 13 Jbeta. Using immunoSEQ multiplex PCR, the repertoire was profiled, and TCRdb retains in-frame clones only, with some absent. Of around 100,000 clones in the sample, around three quarters were seen once. What was sequenced was PBMCs. Receptors originate from a female donor in good health and CMV-seropositive.

V and J are TRBV7-2 and TRBJ2-5, with D perhaps matching TRBD1 (5 bases). Germline V gene lookup returns CDR1 SGHTA and CDR2 FQGNSA. V was pared by 0 bases and J by 9 bases, with 14 bases between. The CDR3 has 14 residues. As DNA, the CDR3 is TGTGCCAGCAGCTTAGCAGGGGCCGGTGGGGCCCAGTACTTC. Its protein is CASSLAGAGGAQYF.

This clone has a handful of counts. The chain combines TRBV9 with TRBJ2-3; TRBD1 matches at 8 bases. V lost 3 bases, J lost 3 bases, and 6 bases stayed unmatched. In germline, CDR1 is SGDLS, CDR2 YYNGEE. This CDR3 is 15 amino acids long. Here the CDR3 DNA reads TGTGCCAGCAGCGCAGGGGGCTTGATGACAGATACGCAGTATTTT. It translates to CASSAGGLMTDTQYF.

J is TRBJ1-2 and V is TRBV7-9; 8 nucleotides match TRBD1. The trim removed 5 bases at V and 4 bases at J, leaving 9 bases unmatched. Germline CDR1 is SEHNR and CDR2 is FQNEAQ (reference sequence). The CDR3 runs 15 residues. The CDR3: CASSHSDREVYGYTF. The CDR3 bases are TGTGCCAGCAGCCACTCGGACAGGGAAGTCTATGGCTACACCTTC.

The table lists this clone with a few counts. The V gene is TRBV9, the J gene TRBJ1-4, with TRBD1 as a possible D gene (6 bases). Germline CDR1 is SGDLS and CDR2 is YYNGEE. CDR3 length equals 15 residues. V was pared by 3 bases and J by 6 bases, with 15 bases between. The CDR3 region has the DNA TGTGCCAGCAGCGCTCAGGGGCGCGAGTATGAAAAACTGTTTTTT. Its translation is CASSAQGREYEKLFF.

The chain is built from TRBV12-5 and TRBJ2-5, with TRBD1 matching 7 bases. This CDR3 has 18 amino acids. The V gene end was trimmed by 0 bases and the J gene end by 0 bases; junction bases not matched to a gene: 10. Germline-derived CDR1 and CDR2 are LGHNT and FRNRAP. The CDR3 DNA sequence: TGTGCTAGTGGTTTGGTACGAGCAGGGGGATCGTACCAAGAGACCCAGTACTTC. Its translation: CASGLVRAGGSYQETQYF.

This CDR3 reads CASSLRPGGSEQYF. The CDR3 nucleotides read TGTGCCAGCAGCTTAAGGCCCGGGGGAAGCGAGCAGTACTTC. V is TRBV11-2 and J is TRBJ2-7; perhaps TRBD2 as D (6 bases). The CDR3 totals 14 residues. Trimming shortened V by 2 bases and J by 6 bases, and 14 bases separated the two germline ends. CDR1 is SGHAT and CDR2 is FQNNGV in the germline V gene.

J is TRBJ2-5 and V is TRBV9; TRBD2 aligns across 7 bases. V shed 0 bases and J 2 bases; nucleotides not matched to a gene: 7. The germline gives CDR1 SGDLS, CDR2 YYNGEE. The CDR3 runs 16 residues. CDR3 amino acids: CASSVAGRGGQETQYF. The CDR3 nucleotides are TGTGCCAGCAGCGTAGCAGGGAGGGGAGGTCAAGAGACCCAGTACTTC.

In regard to this clone: Its ends do not fully match the called genes, so a read error is possible. The V and J genes are TRBV19 and TRBJ2-1, with 10 positions matching TRBD2. The germline CDR1 and CDR2 sequences are LNHDA and SQIVND (reference sequence). CDR3 length: 14 amino acids. CDR3 loop: CAGSVVAGGTEQFF. The CDR3 DNA reads TGTGCCGGTAGTGTCGTAGCGGGAGGAACTGAGCAGTTCTTC.

CDR3 amino acids: CASTFIPSGDHYTF. CDR3 DNA sequence: TGTGCCAGCACCTTCATCCCTAGCGGGGATCACTACACCTTC. The chain employs TRBV7-9 and TRBJ1-2; D uncertain. The germline V gene encodes CDR1 SEHNR and CDR2 FQNEAQ (reference sequence). The V gene lost 7 bases and the J gene lost 10 bases, with 22 bases spanning the gap. CDR3 length equals 14 residues.